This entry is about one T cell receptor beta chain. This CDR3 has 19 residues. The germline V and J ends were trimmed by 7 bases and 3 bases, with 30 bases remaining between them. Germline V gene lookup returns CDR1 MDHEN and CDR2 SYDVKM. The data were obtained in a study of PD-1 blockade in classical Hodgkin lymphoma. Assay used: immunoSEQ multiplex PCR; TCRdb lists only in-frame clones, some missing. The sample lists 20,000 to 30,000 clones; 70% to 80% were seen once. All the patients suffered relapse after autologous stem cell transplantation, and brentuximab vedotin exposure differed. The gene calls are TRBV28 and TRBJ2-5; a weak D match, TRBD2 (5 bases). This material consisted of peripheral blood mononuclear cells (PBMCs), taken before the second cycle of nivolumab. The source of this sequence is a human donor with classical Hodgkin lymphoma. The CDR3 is CASTFSERLSPLIKETQYF. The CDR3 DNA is TGTGCCAGCACCTTTAGCGAGCGCCTTTCCCCCCTTATCAAAGAGACCCAGTACTTC. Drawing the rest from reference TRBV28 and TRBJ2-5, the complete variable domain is DVKVTQSSRYLVKRTGEKVFLECVQDMDHENMFWYRQDPGLGLRLIYFSYDVKMKEKGDIPEGYSVSREKKERFSLILESASTNQTSMYLCASTFSERLSPLIKETQYFGPGTRLLVL.